One and the same sample provided the 6 T cell receptor beta chains below, sequenced in a study of T-cell memory formation after mild COVID-19. TCRdb called the 5' RACE reads again in MiXCR, with one record for every CDR3 protein. The sample includes around 300,000 distinct CDR3 sequences, 10% to 15% seen only once; the top ten take about 22%. Sequenced input: PBMCs or a T cell subset sorted from them (not recorded which). The origin of the receptors is a man aged 18 to 30 who had mild COVID-19 (a few samples of this study predate the infection). Cell type and time point are not known.

V gene TRBV7-9 combines with J gene TRBJ2-2; D may be TRBD2 (5 bases). This CDR3 is 14 amino acids long. Trimming stripped 5 bases from V and 6 bases from J, with 13 bases between. Per germline, CDR1 SEHNR and CDR2 FQNEAQ (reference sequence). The CDR3 DNA reads as TGTGCCAGCAGCATCGGGGTGAGCGCCGGGGAGCTGTTTTTT. Protein: CASSIGVSAGELFF.

The chain carries TRBV20-1 and TRBJ1-1; 10 bases map to TRBD1. The V and J ends lost 8 bases and 1 base, in that order; junction bases with no gene match: 1. The CDR3 covers 12 residues. The germline V gene encodes CDR1 DFQATT and CDR2 SNEGSKA (reference sequence). The CDR3 sequence: CSRTGGNTEAFF. The CDR3 coding sequence is TGCAGTAGGACAGGGGGGAACACTGAAGCTTTCTTT.

The sample holds many counts of this clonotype. V gene TRBV7-2 combines with J gene TRBJ2-7; 11 nucleotides match TRBD2. The germline V gene encodes CDR1 SGHTA and CDR2 FQGNSA. Unmatched junction bases numbered 2, after V lost 5 bases and J lost 2 bases. The CDR3 sequence is 14 residues long. The CDR3 nucleotides read TGTGCCAGCAGCCTTAGCGGGGGGGCCTACGAGCAGTACTTC. Protein product: CASSLSGGAYEQYF.

Only a few counts were recorded for this clonotype. The rearrangement uses TRBV2 and TRBJ1-2, with D possibly TRBD1 on 5 matching bases. Germline CDR1 SNHLY, CDR2 FYNNEI. CDR3 length: 16 amino acids. Trimming left V 3 bases short and J 4 bases short, with 18 bases between. This chain's CDR3 is CASSERGSALSYGYTF. In DNA, the CDR3 is TGTGCCAGCAGTGAGAGGGGTTCGGCCTTAAGCTATGGCTACACCTTC.

This clonotype was detected a few times. J is TRBJ2-5 and V is TRBV20-1, with TRBD2 identical over 11 bases. V lost 6 bases to trimming and J lost 2 bases; unmatched junction nucleotides: 8. From germline, CDR1 is DFQATT and CDR2 SNEGSKA (reference sequence). The CDR3 runs to 15 residues. DNA for the CDR3: TGCAGTGCCCACAGCATAGCGGGGGGGCAAGAGACCCAGTACTTC. Encoded protein: CSAHSIAGGQETQYF.

The chain is built from TRBV6-5 and TRBJ2-3, with a weak D call TRBD1 (6 bases). The CDR3 loop spans 15 amino acids. Trimming stripped 4 bases from V and 2 bases from J, with 13 bases between. From germline, CDR1 is MNHEY and CDR2 SVGAGI. The CDR3 DNA reads as TGTGCCAGCAGTTTCTCAGGGGTCGTCACAGATACGCAGTATTTT. Amino acids: CASSFSGVVTDTQYF.